This T cell receptor beta chain emerged from a study of T-cell memory formation after mild COVID-19. Study-wide background: Largely donor-specific TCR clusters were found. Study results and caveats: Clones that contracted clustered mainly in CM and EM if CD4+ and in EMRA if CD8+. Within pre-infection memory, some responding clones were found, suggesting cross-reactive memory joined.

TCR alpha and TCR beta cDNA libraries with sample barcodes and UMIs came from 5'RACE using constant-segment primers. TCRdb redid the calling of the 5' RACE reads with MiXCR, one entry per CDR3 protein. The sample carries roughly 610,000 distinct CDR3 sequences, 15% to 20% recorded once. In the case of this clonotype: The antigen is not known.

The CDR3 totals 14 residues. V gave up 3 bases and J gave up 3 bases, with 12 bases separating them. Germline V gene data show CDR1 as SGHNT and CDR2 as YYREEE (reference sequence). V gene TRBV5-4 combines with J gene TRBJ1-1; D not certain. The TCR sequence derives from an adult woman who had mild COVID-19 (a few samples of this study predate the infection). Cell type and time point are not known. The sequenced material came from PBMCs or a T cell subset sorted from them (not recorded which). The CDR3 region is CASSSVHGDTEAFF. The DNA for the CDR3 is TGTGCCAGCAGCTCCGTCCACGGCGACACTGAAGCTTTCTTT. Complete variable domain (other parts from reference TRBV5-4 and TRBJ1-1): ETGVTQSPTHLIKTRGQQVTLRCSSQSGHNTVSWYQQALGQGPQFIFQYYREEENGRGNFPPRFSGLQFPNYSSELNVNALELDDSALYLCASSSVHGDTEAFFGQGTRLTVV.